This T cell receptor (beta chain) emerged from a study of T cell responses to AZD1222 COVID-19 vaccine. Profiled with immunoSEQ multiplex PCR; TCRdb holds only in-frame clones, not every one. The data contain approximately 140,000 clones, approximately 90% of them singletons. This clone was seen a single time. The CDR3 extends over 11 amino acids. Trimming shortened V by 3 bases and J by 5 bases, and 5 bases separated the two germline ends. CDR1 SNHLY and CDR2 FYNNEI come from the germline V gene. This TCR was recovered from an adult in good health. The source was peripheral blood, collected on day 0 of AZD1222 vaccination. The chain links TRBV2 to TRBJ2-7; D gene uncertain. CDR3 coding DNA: TGTGCCAGCAGTGACCTAGACGAGCAGTACTTC. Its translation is CASSDLDEQYF.